These 8 T cell receptor beta chains originate from one sample sequenced in a study of cytotoxic CD8 clonotypes in ibrutinib-treated CLL. The table came from immunoSEQ multiplex PCR; TCRdb's copy has only in-frame clones and leaves some out. The sample carries hundreds of thousands of clones, roughly 74% recorded once. Here the sequenced sample was PBMCs, taken after 24 months of ibrutinib treatment. Receptors were obtained from a human donor with chronic lymphocytic leukemia.

V and J are TRBV29-1 and TRBJ2-3; TRBD1 matches 7 bases. The CDR3 consists of 16 residues. J was trimmed by 4 bases and V by 0 bases; bases with no gene match: 10. Germline V gives CDR1 SQVTM, CDR2 ANQGSEA. In nucleotides, the CDR3 is TGCAGCGTTGAAGACCTCGAAGGGGGCGCCGCAGATACGCAGTATTTT. Its translation is CSVEDLEGGAADTQYF.

V and J are TRBV27 and TRBJ2-1; D is perhaps TRBD1 (5 bases). Trimming removed 6 bases at V and 0 bases at J, with 9 bases between. This CDR3 is built from 14 residues. Germline lookup yields CDR1 MNHEY and CDR2 SMNVEV (reference sequence). The CDR3 DNA reads as TGTGCCAGCAGCCGACAGAGCTCCTACAATGAGCAGTTCTTC. This codes for CASSRQSSYNEQFF.

This chain joins TRBV6-5 and TRBJ1-5; TRBD1 matches 8 bases. This CDR3 spans 15 amino acids. Looked up from germline, CDR1 is MNHEY and CDR2 is SVGAGI. V trimming: 5 bases; J trimming: 3 bases; junction bases outside the gene matches: 6. This CDR3 reads CASSTDRAANQPQHF. DNA of the CDR3: TGTGCCAGCAGTACGGACAGGGCGGCCAATCAGCCCCAGCATTTT.

As DNA, the CDR3 is TGTGCCAGCAGTTTACCCCCGGGACAGGGGGTAGGCGGCTACACCTTC. It specifies CASSLPPGQGVGGYTF. V usage is TRBV28 and J usage is TRBJ1-2, with 11 bases aligning to TRBD1. The V gene end was trimmed by 2 bases and the J gene end by 8 bases; junction bases not matched to a gene: 10. The V gene's germline CDR1 is MDHEN and CDR2 SYDVKM. The CDR3 loop spans 16 amino acids.

The V call is TRBV5-7, the J call TRBJ1-5, with 8 bases fitting TRBD1. TRBV5-7 is sorted into the ORF group, with uncertain function. V was pared by 0 bases and J by 7 bases, with 6 bases of the junction left unmatched. The CDR3 contains 15 residues. CDR3 protein: CASSLDPGDRQPQHF. The CDR3 region has the DNA TGTGCCAGCAGCTTGGATCCTGGGGACAGGCAGCCCCAGCATTTT.

For the CDR3, the DNA is TGTGCCAGCAGCTTGGCCGGGACAGGGGTCACAGATACGCAGTATTTT. Residues: CASSLAGTGVTDTQYF. The chain combines TRBV5-6 with TRBJ2-3; 10 bases map to TRBD1. This CDR3 is 16 amino acids long. V gave up 0 bases and J gave up 2 bases; unmatched junction bases: 3. The germline V gene encodes CDR1 SGHDT and CDR2 YYEEEE.

The chain joins TRBV6-5 to TRBJ2-1, with a possible D match to TRBD1 (6 bases). CDR1 and CDR2 from the germline V gene are MNHEY and SVGAGI. V gave up 2 bases and J gave up 9 bases, with 14 bases separating them. The CDR3 has 14 residues. The CDR3 sequence: CASSYTGTAGEQFF. The DNA of the CDR3 is TGTGCCAGCAGTTACACAGGGACCGCGGGTGAGCAGTTCTTC.

The chain links TRBV4-3 to TRBJ1-1, with TRBD1 identical over 9 bases. CDR1 and CDR2 (germline): LGHNA, YSLEER. CDR3 length: 15 amino acids. V trimming: 0 bases; J trimming: 5 bases; junction bases outside the gene matches: 4. The CDR3 reads CASSQEGTGMTEAFF. The CDR3 DNA reads TGCGCCAGCAGCCAAGAGGGGACAGGGATGACTGAAGCTTTCTTT.